This T cell receptor (beta chain) stems from a study of neurological immune-mediated disorders. Overall study results and limits: TCR clonal expansion peaked in HTLV-1-associated myelopathy patients and was lowest in multiple sclerosis patients.

One entry per CDR3 protein results from TCRdb running MiXCR on the 5' RACE reads. The sample lists tens of thousands of distinct CDR3 sequences; 3% to 3.5% were seen once. This clonotype was observed at least ten times. What it recognizes is unknown. Trimming removed 3 bases from V and 0 bases from J, with 11 bases in between. From germline, CDR1 is SQVTM and CDR2 ANQGSEA. There are 14 residues in the CDR3. The sequenced material came from PBMCs. The origin of this receptor is a man aged 40-50 years with multiple sclerosis. The chain links TRBV29-1 to TRBJ1-2, with D unresolved. The CDR3 protein is CSVERERTNYGYTF. CDR3 in DNA: TGCAGCGTTGAGAGGGAGAGGACTAACTATGGCTACACCTTC. The full variable domain, with the rest looked up from reference TRBV29-1 and TRBJ1-2, is SAVISQKPSRDICQRGTSLTIQCQVDSQVTMMFWYRQQPGQSLTLIATANQGSEATYESGFVIDKFPISRPNLTFSTLTVSNMSPEDSSIYLCSVERERTNYGYTFGSGTRLTVV.